The subject of this entry is one TCR beta chain. Its recognized antigen is unknown. No per-base quality is available; no much larger clone lies one base away. The data were obtained in a study of shared T cell receptors in the human thymus (dated by TCRdb to the early 2020s). Study-wide context: The study examined how self-reactive, shared T-cell receptor alpha chains are generated in the human thymus.

Library creation used the immunoSEQ multiplex PCR assay. TCRdb carries this immuneACCESS record with in-frame sequences only. Its versions omit some clonotypes, under half of them owing to an unresolved V gene in the studies checked, with the rest unexplained. The sample yields hundreds of thousands of clones; 75% to 90% were counted once. The ten largest clonotypes hold around 0.0094% of the sample. Via the germline V gene, CDR1 is MNHEY and CDR2 SVGAGI. The CDR3 measures 14 amino acids from cysteine to phenylalanine. Of all the DNA, just the CDR3 is kept, 42 bases in frame from base 1. V is pruned by 6 bases and J by 3 bases, leaving 5 bases of the junction without a gene match. These data were also filed under a second study, of human thymus T cells. The second study also describes: The donors were immunologically healthy infants in Finland who had open corrective cardiac surgery for congenital heart defects. The thymus tissue came from surgical resects taken out during corrective cardiac surgery. Biased V and J gene segment usage appeared to be present in both thymic and peripheral blood repertoires. According to the related research, thymic TCR repertoires were highly overlapping among unrelated individuals. The study described the TCR alpha and beta repertoires in under 10 infant thymus samples and a handful of matching peripheral blood samples. Donor ages ranging from roughly 6 to 244 days were recorded, and more than 5 male and a couple of female infants were included in the cohort. Thymocytes were mechanically released from the tissue and were stored as pellets of roughly 10-34 million cells at -70 degrees C. A QIAsymphony instrument was used to extract genomic DNA from the frozen cell pellets. Using the immunoSEQ multiplex PCR assay, the TCRB and TCRAD loci were amplified from a standardized quantity of quality-controlled genomic DNA. Amplicons spanned the V(D)J region at a length sufficient to cover the CDR3 and identify V and J genes. Amplicon sequencing was performed on an Illumina platform through the commercial immunoSEQ service. Primer bias and sequencing errors were corrected as previously described, and TCRAD and TCRB were defined on the basis of the IMGT database. The repertoires were analysed using immunoSEQ Analyzer 3.0 and VDJTools for basic statistics, V/J segment usage, diversity estimates, rarefaction and pairwise overlap. Diversity was estimated using the Chao1, ChaoE, Efron-Thisted, Shannon and inverse Simpson indices, and was also estimated on datasets down-sampled to the size of the smallest sample. Repertoire overlap was assessed by strict matching of CDR3 nucleotide sequence, V gene and J gene, and clustering was done by Jaccard-based multidimensional scaling. On average, thymus samples yielded around 850,000 unique TCRB clonotypes, whereas blood samples yielded 70,000 to 100,000.

Here the chain combines TRBV6-5 and TRBJ1-2, with 9 central nucleotides matching TRBD1. The sequenced material came from thymocytes. The sequence came from a girl less than two years old with a congenital heart defect. Donor details come from another sample of the same person, matched by shared clones. Here the CDR3 is given as CASSWDRVDYGYTF. In nucleotides, the sequence is TGTGCCAGCAGCTGGGACAGGGTAGACTATGGCTACACCTTC.